The source of this TCR beta chain is a study of cytomegalovirus exposure and HLA in healthy donors. The germline gives CDR1 SGHRS, CDR2 YFSETQ. This CDR3 spans 14 amino acids. With 0 bases removed from V and 5 bases from J, the gap between germline ends came to 8 bases. A word on this clone: Its antigen is unidentified.

It was with 60 Vbeta and 13 Jbeta primers that the PCR ran. Clones were read by immunoSEQ multiplex PCR, and TCRdb kept only the in-frame ones, dropping some. The table has some 150,000 clones, 70% to 85% seen once. Study-wide results and caveats: According to a later analysis, donors in an Asian-associated ancestry cluster reportedly had fewer N-insertions than the approximately 720-donor mean. When analyzed later, the rates of TCR association showed variation by HLA locus, with DRB1 the most and HLA-C the fewest. When analyzed later, a missense DCLRE1C variant was found to be linked to TCR beta V- and J-gene trimming.

Sequenced sample: PBMCs. The chain combines TRBV5-1 with TRBJ2-2; maybe TRBD1 (5 bases). This sequence originates from a human donor in good health. DNA for the CDR3: TGCGCCAGCAGCTTGGAGGGGCAGACCGGGGAGCTGTTTTTT. It yields the protein CASSLEGQTGELFF.